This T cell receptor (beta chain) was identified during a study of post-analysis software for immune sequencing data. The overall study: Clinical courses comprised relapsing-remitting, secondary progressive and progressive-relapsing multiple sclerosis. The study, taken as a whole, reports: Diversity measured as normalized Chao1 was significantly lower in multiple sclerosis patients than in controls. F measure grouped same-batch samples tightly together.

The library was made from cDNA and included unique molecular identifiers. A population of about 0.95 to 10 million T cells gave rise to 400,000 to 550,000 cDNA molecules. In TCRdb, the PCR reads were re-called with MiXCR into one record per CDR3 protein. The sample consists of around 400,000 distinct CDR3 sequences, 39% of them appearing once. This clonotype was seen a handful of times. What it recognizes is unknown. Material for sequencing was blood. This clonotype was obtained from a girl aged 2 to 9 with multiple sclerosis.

For the CDR3, the DNA is TGTGCCAGCAGCCAAGACGCAGCGGGCGCCTTACAGGATACGCAGTATTTT. This sequence encodes CASSQDAAGALQDTQYF. The chain has TRBV4-2 and TRBJ2-3; a possible D gene is TRBD2 (6 bases). The CDR3 totals 17 residues. Germline loops: CDR1 LGHNA, CDR2 YNFKEQ. V was pared by 0 bases and J by 6 bases, with 19 bases between.